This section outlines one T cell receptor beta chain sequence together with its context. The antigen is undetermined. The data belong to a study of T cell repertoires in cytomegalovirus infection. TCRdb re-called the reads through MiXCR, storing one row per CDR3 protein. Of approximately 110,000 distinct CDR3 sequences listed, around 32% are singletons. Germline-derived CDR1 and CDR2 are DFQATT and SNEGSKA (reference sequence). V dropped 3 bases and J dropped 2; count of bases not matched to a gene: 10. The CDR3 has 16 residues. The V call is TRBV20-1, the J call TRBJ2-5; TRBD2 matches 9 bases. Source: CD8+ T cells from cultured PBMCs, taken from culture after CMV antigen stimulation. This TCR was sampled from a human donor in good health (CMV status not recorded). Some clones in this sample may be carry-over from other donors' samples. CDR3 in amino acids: CSASPLIAGEQETQYF. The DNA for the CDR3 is TGCAGTGCTAGCCCTTTAATAGCGGGAGAGCAAGAGACCCAGTACTTC.